One sample yielded the 10 T cell receptor beta chains listed below, sequenced in a study of shared clonotypes between healthy human individuals. Assay used: immunoSEQ multiplex PCR; TCRdb lists only in-frame clones, some missing. Here the sample spans approximately 2.3 million clones, roughly 93% being singletons. The specimen sequenced was naive CD4+ T cells from PBMCs. Regarding subset: CD45RA+ positively selected. The receptor set was obtained from a man between 18 and 35 years old in good health. Some clones in this sample may be carry-over from other donors' samples.

This clone was found once. V and J are TRBV27 and TRBJ2-3; TRBD2 agrees at 8 bases. The CDR3 spans 16 residues. Germline V gene lookup returns CDR1 MNHEY and CDR2 SMNVEV (reference sequence). Germline trimming cut 6 bases from V and 2 bases from J; bases unmatched to any gene: 10. The DNA for the CDR3 is TGTGCCAGCAGCCTTGCCCGGGGGGGGGTCACAGATACGCAGTATTTT. Its translation is CASSLARGGVTDTQYF.

The rearrangement uses TRBV7-9 and TRBJ1-1, with D possibly being TRBD1 (5 bases). The ends were cut back, 5 bases at V and 0 bases at J, with 16 bases in the middle. The CDR3 loop spans 16 amino acids. Germline CDR1 SEHNR, CDR2 FQNEAQ (reference sequence). The CDR3 region is CASSRGGVKLNTEAFF. CDR3 coding DNA: TGTGCCAGCAGCCGGGGAGGGGTCAAACTGAACACTGAAGCTTTCTTT.

The chain uses TRBV18 and TRBJ2-5; the D is unclear. Germline V gene sequence: CDR1 KGHSH, CDR2 LQKENI. The V and J ends lost 4 bases and 11 bases respectively, with 20 bases between them. The CDR3 is 14 amino acids. The CDR3 is CASSLEGQERSQYF. The CDR3 bases are TGTGCCAGCTCACTTGAAGGGCAGGAGCGTTCGCAGTACTTC.

The chain is built from TRBV19 and TRBJ2-1; D gene unclear. The CDR3 is 12 amino acids. Germline assignment: CDR1 LNHDA and CDR2 SQIVND (reference sequence). V was pared by 1 base and J by 12 bases, with 10 bases between. The CDR3 region is CASSIVSEVQFF. The DNA of the CDR3 is TGTGCCAGTAGTATAGTGTCAGAAGTGCAGTTCTTC.

V gene TRBV9 combines with J gene TRBJ2-1, with D perhaps TRBD1 (5 bases). Germline CDR1 and CDR2: SGDLS and YYNGEE. Trimming pared 0 bases from V and 5 bases from J, leaving 18 bases between. The CDR3 is 17 amino acids. The CDR3, as DNA: TGTGCCAGCAGCGTAGAAAAAGGGGATCGCTACAACAATGAGCAGTTCTTC. Translating it yields CASSVEKGDRYNNEQFF. The whole variable domain, filled in from reference TRBV9 and TRBJ2-1, reads DSGVTQTPKHLITATGQRVTLRCSPRSGDLSVYWYQQSLDQGLQFLIQYYNGEERAKGNILERFSAQQFPDLHSELNLSSLELGDSALYFCASSVEKGDRYNNEQFFGPGTRLTVL.

This clone was recorded only once. Other DNA sequences in the sample encode the same CDR3. The CDR3 region is CASSPRQASSGNTIYF. DNA for the CDR3: TGTGCCAGCAGCCCGAGACAGGCGAGCTCTGGAAACACCATATATTTT. V gene TRBV7-9 combines with J gene TRBJ1-3; D perhaps matches TRBD1 (6 bases). Germline CDR1 SEHNR, CDR2 FQNEAQ (reference sequence). There are 16 residues in the CDR3. V was clipped by 5 bases and J by 0 bases, with 14 bases between them. Filled out from reference TRBV7-9 and TRBJ1-3, the complete variable domain reads DTGVSQNPRHKITKRGQNVTFRCDPISEHNRLYWYRQTLGQGPEFLTYFQNEAQLEKSRLLSDRFSAERPKGSFSTLEIQRTEQGDSAMYLCASSPRQASSGNTIYFGEGSWLTVV.

With respect to this clone: The germline gene is not matched at one end of the junction; a read error may be the cause. The chain links TRBV10-3 to TRBJ1-2; D gene unclear. This CDR3 has 12 amino acids. Germline CDR1 ENHRY, CDR2 SYGVKD. The CDR3 region is CAIRTEGVMMGF. CDR3 DNA: TGTGCCATCAGAACGGAGGGAGTCATGATGGGATTC.

The rearrangement joins TRBV7-2 to TRBJ2-3, with 7 positions matching TRBD1. CDR1 is SGHTA and CDR2 is FQGNSA in the germline V gene. The J segment lost 7 bases and the V segment lost 1 base, leaving 17 bases of the junction unmatched. CDR3 length: 18 residues. Here the CDR3 reads CASSLDYFRQGQRNTQYF. The CDR3 DNA is TGTGCCAGCAGCTTAGACTATTTCAGGCAGGGACAGCGGAATACGCAGTATTTT.

The chain is built from TRBV5-4 and TRBJ2-3, with 7 nucleotides matching TRBD2. The CDR3 is 16 amino acids. Per the germline V gene, CDR1 is SGHNT and CDR2 is YYREEE (reference sequence). Trimming cost V 3 bases and J 4 bases; bases outside gene matches: 11. The CDR3: CASSWANSREADTQYF. In DNA, the CDR3 is TGTGCCAGCAGCTGGGCTAACTCCCGGGAGGCAGATACGCAGTATTTT.

The J gene is TRBJ2-2, the V gene TRBV5-1; 14 bases are shared with TRBD2. Germline values: CDR1 SGHRS, CDR2 YFSETQ. This CDR3 is 17 amino acids long. With 4 bases clipped from V and 3 bases from J, the junction kept 5 bases outside the gene matches. The CDR3 spells CASSPGLAGGYTGELFF. CDR3 coding DNA: TGCGCCAGCAGCCCTGGACTAGCGGGAGGCTACACCGGGGAGCTGTTTTTT.